This T cell receptor (beta chain) was sequenced in a study of control samples from healthy donors and cancer patients. CDR3 length equals 18 residues. The V end lost 5 bases, the J end lost 0 bases, and 20 bases lay between the germline ends. Per the germline V gene, CDR1 is MDHEN and CDR2 is SYDVKM. TCRdb keeps only in-frame clones here, not all; method: immunoSEQ multiplex PCR. The sample includes about 65,000 clones, approximately 90% of them seen just once. The chain uses TRBV28 and TRBJ2-1; a possible D gene is TRBD2 (6 bases). The receptor comes from a woman between 45 and 65 years old with colorectal cancer. The sequencing input was PBMCs. The CDR3 sequence is CASSHPPGHGSSYNEQFF. As DNA, the CDR3 is TGTGCCAGCAGTCATCCGCCGGGGCACGGGAGCTCCTACAATGAGCAGTTCTTC.